Listed below are T cell receptor beta chains from one sample, sequenced in a study of cytomegalovirus exposure and HLA in healthy donors. The method was immunoSEQ multiplex PCR; TCRdb's version includes in-frame clones alone and lacks a portion of them. The top ten clones hold approximately 16% of a sample with 100,000 to 120,000 clones, about an eighth of them seen once. Sequenced: PBMCs. Every receptor here comes from a man aged 35 to 55 in good health and CMV-seropositive. CDR3s include the opening cysteine and the closing phenylalanine or tryptophan. The D gene is left open where the match is weak. Size tells how often a clone was seen (once, few, many) or the class of an expanded clone, and some rows leave it out.

V: TRBV14; D: NA; length: 13; size: NA; J: TRBJ1-5; DNA: TGTGCCAGCAGCAAAGGGTTGGAGGGGCCCCAGCATTTT; CDR3: CASSKGLEGPQHF
V: TRBV27; D: TRBD2; length: 14; size: NA; J: TRBJ2-7; DNA: TGTGCCAGCACCAAGACTAGCGGGATCTACGAGCAGTACTTC; CDR3: CASTKTSGIYEQYF
V: TRBV5-1; D: NA; length: 14; size: NA; J: TRBJ1-1; DNA: TGCGCCAGCAGCCGGCAGGAGGGACGCACTGAAGCTTTCTTT; CDR3: CASSRQEGRTEAFF
V: TRBV13; D: NA; length: 15; size: few; J: TRBJ2-5; DNA: TGTGCCAGCAGCTTGTACGGGGGTAACAGGGAGACCCAGTACTTC; CDR3: CASSLYGGNRETQYF
V: TRBV19; D: NA; length: 15; size: few; J: TRBJ2-3; DNA: TGTGCCAGTAACCGAAGGGCGGGAAGCACAGATACGCAGTATTTT; CDR3: CASNRRAGSTDTQYF
V: TRBV4-1; D: TRBD2; length: 19; size: few; J: TRBJ2-7; DNA: TGCGCCAGCAGCCAAGAGAACCTAGCGGGGACCGATCTTTACTACGAGCAGTACTTC; CDR3: CASSQENLAGTDLYYEQYF
V: TRBV28; D: NA; length: 12; size: NA; J: TRBJ1-2; DNA: TGTGCCAGCAGTTTGCAGGGTACGGGCTACACCTTC; CDR3: CASSLQGTGYTF
V: TRBV19; D: NA; length: 13; size: few; J: TRBJ2-7; DNA: TGTGCCAGTAGTAAACGGGAGCCTTACGAGCAGTACTTC; CDR3: CASSKREPYEQYF
V: TRBV11-2; D: TRBD2; length: 14; size: NA; J: TRBJ2-5; DNA: TGTGCCAGCAGCTTTACTAGCGGCCAAGAGACCCAGTACTTC; CDR3: CASSFTSGQETQYF
V: TRBV9; D: TRBD1; length: 16; size: NA; J: TRBJ1-4; DNA: TGTGCCAGCAGCCCATCCACCGGGACAGGGTCCGGAAAACTGTTTTTT; CDR3: CASSPSTGTGSGKLFF
V: TRBV18; D: TRBD1; length: 16; size: few; J: TRBJ2-7; DNA: TGTGCCAGCTCACACTCCGACAGGGTAAGCTCCTACGAGCAGTACTTC; CDR3: CASSHSDRVSSYEQYF
V: TRBV6-4; D: TRBD1; length: 12; size: many; J: TRBJ1-2; DNA: TGTGCCAGCACAAGACAGGGGTGCGGCTACACCTTC; CDR3: CASTRQGCGYTF
V: TRBV18; D: NA; length: 12; size: NA; J: TRBJ1-2; DNA: TGTGCCAGCTCACCAGCAGGGATGGGCTACACCTTC; CDR3: CASSPAGMGYTF
V: TRBV4-1; D: NA; length: 13; size: NA; J: TRBJ2-7; DNA: TGCGCCAGCAGCCAAGTTGGAGAAAACGAGCAGTACTTC; CDR3: CASSQVGENEQYF
V: TRBV28; D: NA; length: 16; size: NA; J: TRBJ1-3; DNA: TGTGCCAGCAGTTACGTACAGACCAGCTCTGGAAACACCATATATTTT; CDR3: CASSYVQTSSGNTIYF
V: TRBV23-1; D: NA; length: 19; size: NA; J: TRBJ2-1; DNA: TGCGCCAGCAGTCAATCTGGCAGAACATTACTGACGACATACAATGAGCAGTTCTTC; CDR3: CASSQSGRTLLTTYNEQFF
V: TRBV5-1; D: NA; length: 13; size: NA; J: TRBJ2-2; DNA: TGCGCCAGCAGCTGGAGGGAGACCGGGGAGCTGTTTTTT; CDR3: CASSWRETGELFF
V: TRBV9; D: TRBD2; length: 15; size: NA; J: TRBJ2-2; DNA: TGTGCCAGCAGCGGGGGAGGGCCTAACACCGGGGAGCTGTTTTTT; CDR3: CASSGGGPNTGELFF
V: TRBV2; D: NA; length: 12; size: few; J: TRBJ2-5; DNA: TGTGCCAGCGGCTCTCGGGGGGAGACCCAGTACTTC; CDR3: CASGSRGETQYF
V: TRBV5-1; D: TRBD1; length: 15; size: NA; J: TRBJ1-1; DNA: TGCGCCAGCAGCGTAACAGGGGGGACGAACACTGAAGCTTTCTTT; CDR3: CASSVTGGTNTEAFF
V: TRBV15; D: NA; length: 15; size: NA; J: TRBJ1-5; DNA: TGTGCCACCAGCAGATTGACGGGGGTGGGTGGGCCCCAGCATTTT; CDR3: CATSRLTGVGGPQHF
V: TRBV28; D: TRBD1; length: 15; size: NA; J: TRBJ2-7; DNA: TGTGCCAGCAGTTACTCCGGGACAGGAGCCTACGAGCAGTACTTC; CDR3: CASSYSGTGAYEQYF
V: TRBV9; D: NA; length: 15; size: NA; J: TRBJ2-2; DNA: TGTGCCAGCAGCGCCGGCGAGGGGAACACCGGGGAGCTGTTTTTT; CDR3: CASSAGEGNTGELFF
V: TRBV2; D: NA; length: 14; size: NA; J: TRBJ2-2; DNA: TGTGCCAGCAGGGTGGGCTTGGACACCGGGGAGCTGTTTTTT; CDR3: CASRVGLDTGELFF
V: TRBV29-1; D: NA; length: 13; size: NA; J: TRBJ2-5; DNA: TGCAGCGTTGAAGAGAGACAGGAAGAGACCCAGTACTTC; CDR3: CSVEERQEETQYF
V: TRBV7-2; D: NA; length: 15; size: few; J: TRBJ2-5; DNA: TGTGCCAGCAGCTTAAAGAGCGGCCCCCAAGGGACCCAGTACTTC; CDR3: CASSLKSGPQGTQYF
V: TRBV4-1; D: TRBD2; length: 16; size: NA; J: TRBJ2-7; DNA: TGCGCCAGCAGCCAAGATGGACTAGCGGGAGAGGGGGAGCAGTACTTC; CDR3: CASSQDGLAGEGEQYF
V: TRBV2; D: TRBD1; length: 13; size: few; J: TRBJ1-1; DNA: TGTGCCAGCAGTGTAGAGGGGGCGACTGAAGCTTTCTTT; CDR3: CASSVEGATEAFF
V: TRBV6-5; D: NA; length: 15; size: few; J: TRBJ1-1; DNA: TGTGCCAGCAGTTACTCAGCGGGGTGGGCTAAACAAGCTTTCTTT; CDR3: CASSYSAGWAKQAFF
V: TRBV27; D: NA; length: 13; size: NA; J: TRBJ1-2; DNA: TGTGCCAGCAGCGCGACAGGACCCTATGGCTACACCTTC; CDR3: CASSATGPYGYTF
V: TRBV11-3; D: NA; length: 15; size: NA; J: TRBJ2-5; DNA: TGTGCCAGCAGCTCGGGCGGCAGGGTAGAAGAGACCCAGTACTTC; CDR3: CASSSGGRVEETQYF
V: TRBV19; D: TRBD2; length: 18; size: NA; J: TRBJ2-1; DNA: TGTGCCAGTAACCCGGGACTAGCGGGTCCGGTTTTTCACAATGAGCAGTTCTTC; CDR3: CASNPGLAGPVFHNEQFF